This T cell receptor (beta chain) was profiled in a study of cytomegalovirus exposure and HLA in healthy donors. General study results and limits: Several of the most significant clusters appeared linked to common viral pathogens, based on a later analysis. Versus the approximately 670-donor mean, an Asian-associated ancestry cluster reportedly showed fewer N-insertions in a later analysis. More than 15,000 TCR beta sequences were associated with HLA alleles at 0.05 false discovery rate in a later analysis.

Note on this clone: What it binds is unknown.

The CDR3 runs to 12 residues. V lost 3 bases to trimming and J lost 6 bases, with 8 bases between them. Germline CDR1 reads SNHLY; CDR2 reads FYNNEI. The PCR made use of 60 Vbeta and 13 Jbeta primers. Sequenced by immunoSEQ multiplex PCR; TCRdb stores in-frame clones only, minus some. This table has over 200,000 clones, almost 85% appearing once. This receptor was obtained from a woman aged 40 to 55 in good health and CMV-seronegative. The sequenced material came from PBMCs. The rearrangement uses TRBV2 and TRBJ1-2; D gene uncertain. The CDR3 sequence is CASSENRDGYTF. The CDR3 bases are TGTGCCAGCAGTGAGAACAGAGATGGCTACACCTTC.